This T cell receptor beta chain is drawn from a study of T cells after yellow fever vaccination. Production of TCR cDNA was by 5'RACE template switching, which also added a universal primer site and UMIs. MiXCR was run by TCRdb on the 5' RACE reads, yielding one entry per CDR3 protein. The sample yields hundreds of thousands of distinct CDR3 sequences, more than 9% seen once. This clonotype has a count of ten or more. Its antigen is undetermined. Germline values: CDR1 MDHEN, CDR2 SYDVKM. V was clipped by 2 bases and J by 5 bases; unmatched bases: 8. This CDR3 is 15 amino acids long. Study conclusions and caveats: Overall, a small share of clonotypes was seen in both CD4 and CD8 compartments. Among primary-vaccination clones, most reappeared after the booster, at approximately 96% for CD4 and 85% to 90% for CD8.

Sample: PBMCs, taken on the day of the yellow fever booster vaccination. The genes are TRBV28 and TRBJ2-5; 7 nucleotides agree with TRBD2. This clonotype originated in a man under 40 who received the YFV17D yellow fever vaccine. The CDR3 loop is CASSLPAGTGETQYF. The CDR3 DNA is TGTGCCAGCAGTTTACCAGCGGGAACGGGTGAGACCCAGTACTTC.